The 18 T cell receptor beta chains below come from one sample, sequenced in a study of T-cell reconstitution after alpha-beta-depleted transplantation in children. Preparation of the TCRbeta library was carried out with unique molecular identifiers. Each CDR3 protein gets one entry after TCRdb re-called the PCR reads with MiXCR. Altogether around 370,000 distinct CDR3 sequences are present, about 9.3% being singletons, with the ten largest covering 2.4%. Specimen: PBMCs from the stem cell graft donor, collected from the stem cell graft. These receptors all stem from a human donor who donated a stem cell graft to a child with acute lymphoblastic leukemia.

This clonotype occurred a few times. The genes are TRBV20-1 and TRBJ2-7, with D perhaps TRBD2 (5 bases). The CDR3 covers 11 residues. V was cut by 2 bases and J by 5 bases, with 7 bases left in between. Germline V CDR1 and CDR2: DFQATT, SNEGSKA (reference sequence). The CDR3 nucleotides are TGCAGTGCTAGACCCGGGGACGAGCAGTACTTC. Translated: CSARPGDEQYF.

The chain links TRBV12-3 or TRBV12-4 to TRBJ1-1; D is perhaps TRBD1 (6 bases). The CDR3 totals 14 residues. The V end lost 3 bases, the J end lost 0 bases, and 8 bases lay between the germline ends. CDR3 DNA: TGTGCCAGCAGTTTCGGGGACATGAACACTGAAGCTTTCTTT. Amino acid sequence: CASSFGDMNTEAFF.

A few counts support this clonotype. The genes are TRBV2 and TRBJ2-1; the D gene is possibly TRBD2 (5 bases). V lost 3 bases to trimming and J lost 1 base, with 10 bases between them. This CDR3 is 15 amino acids long. Germline CDR1 reads SNHLY; CDR2 reads FYNNEI. The CDR3, as DNA: TGTGCCAGCAGTGACGAGGGAGTGTCCTACAATGAGCAGTTCTTC. It codes for CASSDEGVSYNEQFF.

In its sample, this clonotype was seen many times. The gene calls are TRBV5-1 and TRBJ1-5; 11 bases are a match to TRBD1. V was pared by 2 bases and J by 15 bases, with 7 bases of the junction left unmatched. CDR3 length: 13 residues. The germline V gene encodes CDR1 SGHRS and CDR2 YFSETQ. CDR3 region: CASSFGGQGAMHF. CDR3 in DNA: TGCGCCAGCAGCTTTGGTGGACAGGGGGCTATGCATTTT. The full variable domain, with the rest looked up from reference TRBV5-1 and TRBJ1-5, is KAGVTQTPRYLIKTRGQQVTLSCSPISGHRSVSWYQQTPGQGLQFLFEYFSETQRNKGNFPGRFSGRQFSNSRSEMNVSTLELGDSALYLCASSFGGQGAMHFGDGTRLSIL.

The CDR3: CASSQVVDRAVDEQFF. As DNA, the CDR3 is TGCGCCAGCAGCCAAGTAGTGGACAGGGCTGTAGATGAGCAGTTCTTC. V usage is TRBV4-1 and J usage is TRBJ2-1, with TRBD1 matching over 8 bases. Germline CDR1 MGHRA, CDR2 YSYEKL. The CDR3 is 16 residues long. With V trimmed by 1 base and J by 8 bases, 10 bases remained unmatched.

The CDR3 protein is CASSLSSGTHYEQYF. Here the CDR3 DNA reads TGTGCCAGCAGCTTATCATCCGGGACACACTACGAGCAGTACTTC. The J gene is TRBJ2-7, the V gene TRBV7-9; the D gene is possibly TRBD1 (6 bases). V dropped 2 bases and J dropped 3 bases, with 14 bases sitting between them. The germline V gene has CDR1 SEHNR and CDR2 FQNEAQ (reference sequence). The CDR3 loop spans 15 amino acids.

In its sample, this clonotype was seen a few times. The rearrangement uses TRBV24-1 and TRBJ2-7, with a weak D call TRBD2 (5 bases). The germline CDR1 and CDR2 sequences are KGHDR and SFDVKD. This CDR3 spans 15 amino acids. V was clipped by 2 bases and J by 3 bases, with 13 bases between them. Written as DNA, the CDR3 is TGTGCCACCAGTGATTCTGAGGGATTCGTCTACGAGCAGTACTTC. Protein sequence: CATSDSEGFVYEQYF.

In this sample, this clonotype turned up a few times. The chain employs TRBV4-2 and TRBJ2-3; D is unclear. CDR1 and CDR2 (germline): LGHNA, YNFKEQ. Trimming took 0 bases from V and 4 from J, leaving 14 bases between them. This CDR3 region has 16 residues. The DNA of the CDR3 is TGTGCCAGCAGCCAAGACCCCTTTAGTTTACCAGATACGCAGTATTTT. This codes for CASSQDPFSLPDTQYF.

This clonotype has more than one count but fewer than ten. The chain couples TRBV7-2 to TRBJ1-1, with a tentative D call TRBD1 (5 bases). Germline loops: CDR1 SGHTA, CDR2 FQGNSA. V was cut by 5 bases and J by 1 base, with 14 bases left in between. This CDR3 has 15 amino acids. The CDR3 nucleotides read TGTGCCAGCAGCGCAGACAGCTTCGGGAACACTGAAGCTTTCTTT. Protein: CASSADSFGNTEAFF. Full variable domain (remainder filled in from reference TRBV7-2 and TRBJ1-1): GAGVSQSPSNKVTEKGKDVELRCDPISGHTALYWYRQSLGQGLEFLIYFQGNSAPDKSGLPSDRFSAERTGGSVSTLTIQRTQQEDSAVYLCASSADSFGNTEAFFGQGTRLTVV.

V gene TRBV7-9 combines with J gene TRBJ2-7; no clear D gene. With 4 bases removed from V and 2 bases from J, the gap between germline ends came to 9 bases. This CDR3 is 13 amino acids long. Germline CDR1 reads SEHNR; CDR2 reads FQNEAQ (reference sequence). CDR3: CASSSDGPYEQYF. The CDR3 DNA reads TGTGCCAGCAGCTCCGACGGACCCTACGAGCAGTACTTC.

In its sample, this clonotype was seen many times. V and J are TRBV4-2 and TRBJ2-7; D could derive from TRBD1 or TRBD2 (6 bases each). The V gene lost 4 bases and the J gene lost 3 bases, with 13 bases spanning the gap. The CDR3 loop spans 14 amino acids. CDR1 is LGHNA, CDR2 YNFKEQ, per germline. This CDR3 reads CASSPGASDYEQYF. In nucleotides, the CDR3 is TGTGCCAGCAGCCCGGGGGCTAGCGACTACGAGCAGTACTTC.

This clonotype has just a few counts. The chain recombines TRBV28 with TRBJ1-5; 9 bases are shared with TRBD1. This CDR3 contains 17 residues. CDR1 MDHEN and CDR2 SYDVKM come from the germline V gene. Trimming removed 4 bases from V and 1 base from J; junction bases left unmatched: 8. The CDR3, as DNA: TGTGCCAGCAGTTCCCCCGGACAGGGGAGAAGCAATCAGCCCCAGCATTTT. Amino acid sequence: CASSSPGQGRSNQPQHF.

This clonotype was seen a few times. The V gene is TRBV6-5, the J gene TRBJ2-2, with D perhaps matching TRBD1 or TRBD2 (6 bases each). CDR1 and CDR2 from the germline V gene are MNHEY and SVGAGI. The V end lost 0 bases, the J end lost 0 bases, and 8 bases lay between the germline ends. CDR3 length: 16 amino acids. The CDR3 nucleotides read TGTGCCAGCAGTTACTCGGGGGGCGCGAACACCGGGGAGCTGTTTTTT. Protein product: CASSYSGGANTGELFF.

The rearrangement joins TRBV20-1 to TRBJ1-1, with a weak D call TRBD1 (5 bases). The germline V gene encodes CDR1 DFQATT and CDR2 SNEGSKA (reference sequence). The CDR3 runs to 11 residues. The chain's CDR3 is CRGGVGTEAFF. CDR3 nucleotide sequence: TGCAGGGGGGGGGTGGGCACTGAAGCTTTCTTT.

There are many counts of this clonotype. The rearrangement joins TRBV5-1 to TRBJ2-7; the D gene is possibly TRBD1 (6 bases). The CDR3 totals 14 residues. Per the germline V gene, CDR1 is SGHRS and CDR2 is YFSETQ. Trimming pared 0 bases from V and 0 bases from J, leaving 7 bases between. In nucleotides, the CDR3 is TGCGCCAGCAGCTTGGCAGGGGACTCCTACGAGCAGTACTTC. This sequence encodes CASSLAGDSYEQYF.

This chain connects TRBV5-1 to TRBJ1-2; no clear D gene. The CDR3 is made up of 14 amino acids. Trimming shortened V by 4 bases and J by 2 bases, and 12 bases separated the two germline ends. Germline assignment: CDR1 SGHRS and CDR2 YFSETQ. Written as DNA, the CDR3 is TGCGCCAGCAGCGAGTTAGAAGTGAACTATGGCTACACCTTC. It codes for CASSELEVNYGYTF.

In DNA, the CDR3 is TGTGCCAGCAGCCCTAGCGGGTACTCCTACAATGAGCAGTTCTTC. Protein: CASSPSGYSYNEQFF. The chain employs TRBV12-3 or TRBV12-4 and TRBJ2-1, with 8 bases that match TRBD2. The CDR3 extends over 15 amino acids. J was trimmed by 0 bases and V by 6 bases; bases with no gene match: 4.

The chain is built from TRBV6-2 or TRBV6-3 and TRBJ1-1; possible D gene TRBD1, 6 bases. With 1 base removed from V and 0 bases from J, the gap between germline ends came to 6 bases. Germline loops: CDR1 MNHEY, CDR2 SVGEGT. The CDR3 totals 14 residues. CDR3 coding DNA: TGTGCCAGCAGTTACTACAGGGTGAACACTGAAGCTTTCTTT. It yields the protein CASSYYRVNTEAFF.